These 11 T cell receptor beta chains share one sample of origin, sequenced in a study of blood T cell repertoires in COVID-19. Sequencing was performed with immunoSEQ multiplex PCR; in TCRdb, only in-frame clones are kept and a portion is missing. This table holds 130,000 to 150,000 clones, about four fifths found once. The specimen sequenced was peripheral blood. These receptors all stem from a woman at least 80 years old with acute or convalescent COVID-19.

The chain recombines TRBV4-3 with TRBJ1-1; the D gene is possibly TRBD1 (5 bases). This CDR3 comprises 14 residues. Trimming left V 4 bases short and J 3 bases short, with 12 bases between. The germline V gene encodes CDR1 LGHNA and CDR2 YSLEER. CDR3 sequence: CASSPGTGDTEAFF. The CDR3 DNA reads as TGCGCCAGCAGCCCAGGGACGGGGGACACTGAAGCTTTCTTT.

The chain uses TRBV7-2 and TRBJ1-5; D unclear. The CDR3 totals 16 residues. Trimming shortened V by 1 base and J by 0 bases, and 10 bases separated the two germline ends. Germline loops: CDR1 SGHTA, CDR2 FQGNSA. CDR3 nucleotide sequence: TGTGCCAGCAGCTTAGGGTCCAGTTATAGCAATCAGCCCCAGCATTTT. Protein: CASSLGSSYSNQPQHF.

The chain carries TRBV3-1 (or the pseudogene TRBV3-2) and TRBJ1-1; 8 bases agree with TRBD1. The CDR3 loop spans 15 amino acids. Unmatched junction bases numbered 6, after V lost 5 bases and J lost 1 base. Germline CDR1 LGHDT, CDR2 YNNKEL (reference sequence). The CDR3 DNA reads TGTGCCAGCAGCACCCGGGACAGGCCGAACACTGAAGCTTTCTTT. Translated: CASSTRDRPNTEAFF.

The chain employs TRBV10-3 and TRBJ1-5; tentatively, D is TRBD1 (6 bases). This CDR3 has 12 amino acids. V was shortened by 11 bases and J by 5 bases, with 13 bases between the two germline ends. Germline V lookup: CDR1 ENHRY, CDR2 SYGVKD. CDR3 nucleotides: TGTGCCGTAGGGGGTGGTGATCAGCCCCAGCATTTT. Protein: CAVGGGDQPQHF.

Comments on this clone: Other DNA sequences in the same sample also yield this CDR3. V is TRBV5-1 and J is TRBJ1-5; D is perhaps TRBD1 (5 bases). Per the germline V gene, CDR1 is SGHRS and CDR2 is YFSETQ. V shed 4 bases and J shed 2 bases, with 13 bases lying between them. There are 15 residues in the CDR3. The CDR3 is CASSEQGAGNQPQHF. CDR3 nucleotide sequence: TGCGCCAGCAGCGAACAAGGGGCCGGCAATCAGCCCCAGCATTTT. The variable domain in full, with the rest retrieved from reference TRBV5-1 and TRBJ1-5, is KAGVTQTPRYLIKTRGQQVTLSCSPISGHRSVSWYQQTPGQGLQFLFEYFSETQRNKGNFPGRFSGRQFSNSRSEMNVSTLELGDSALYLCASSEQGAGNQPQHFGDGTRLSIL.

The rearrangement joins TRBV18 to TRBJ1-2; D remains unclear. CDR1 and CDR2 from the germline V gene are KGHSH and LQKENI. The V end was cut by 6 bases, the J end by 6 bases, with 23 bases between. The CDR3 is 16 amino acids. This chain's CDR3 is CASSPMLTLDTNGYTF. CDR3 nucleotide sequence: TGTGCCAGCTCCCCTATGCTTACCCTTGACACCAATGGCTACACCTTC.

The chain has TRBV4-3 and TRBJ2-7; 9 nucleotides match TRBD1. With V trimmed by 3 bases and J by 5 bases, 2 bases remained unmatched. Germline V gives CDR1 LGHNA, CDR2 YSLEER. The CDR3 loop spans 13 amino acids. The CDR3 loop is CASSQDRGNEQYF. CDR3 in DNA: TGCGCCAGCAGCCAGGACAGGGGCAACGAGCAGTACTTC.

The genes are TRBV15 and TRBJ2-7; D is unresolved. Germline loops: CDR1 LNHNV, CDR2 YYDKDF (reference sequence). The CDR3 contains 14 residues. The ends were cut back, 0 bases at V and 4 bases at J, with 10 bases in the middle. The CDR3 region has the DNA TGTGCCACCAGCAGAGATCTTGGCGGTTACGAGCAGTACTTC. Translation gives CATSRDLGGYEQYF.

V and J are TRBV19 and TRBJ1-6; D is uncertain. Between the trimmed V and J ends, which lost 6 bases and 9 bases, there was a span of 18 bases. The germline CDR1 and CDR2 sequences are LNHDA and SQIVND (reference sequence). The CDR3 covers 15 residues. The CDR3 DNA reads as TGTGCCAGTAGCACCCTTTCGGGTTTGGGTTCACCCCTCCACTTT. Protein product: CASSTLSGLGSPLHF.

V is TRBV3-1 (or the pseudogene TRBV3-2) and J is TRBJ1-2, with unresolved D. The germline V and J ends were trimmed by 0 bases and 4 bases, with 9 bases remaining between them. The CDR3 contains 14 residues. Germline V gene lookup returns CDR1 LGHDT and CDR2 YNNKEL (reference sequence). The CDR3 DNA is TGTGCCAGCAGCCAAGATTCCAGACTCTATGGCTACACCTTC. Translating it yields CASSQDSRLYGYTF.

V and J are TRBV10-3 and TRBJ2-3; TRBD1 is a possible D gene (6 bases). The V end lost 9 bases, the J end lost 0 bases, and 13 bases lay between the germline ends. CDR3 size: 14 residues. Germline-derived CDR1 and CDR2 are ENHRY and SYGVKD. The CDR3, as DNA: TGTGCCATAGGGGACACCAGGAGCACAGATACGCAGTATTTT. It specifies CAIGDTRSTDTQYF.